A selection of T cell receptor beta chains follows, all from one sample in a study of technical replicates of blood from several donors. Using immunoSEQ multiplex PCR, the repertoire was profiled, and TCRdb retains in-frame clones only, with some absent. The sample records 55,000 to 80,000 clones, roughly 86% being singletons. Material: PBMCs. These receptors all come from a human donor in good health. Some clones in this sample may be carry-over from other donors' samples. Both conserved end residues are part of each CDR3. D genes are given only for firm matches. Clone size is stated in some rows and not others, as once, few, many or a class when expanded.

j_call: TRBJ1-1; d_call: TRBD1; v_call: TRBV9; clone_size: .; cdr3_aa: CASSERATGDGEAFF; cdr3_nt: TGTGCCAGCAGCGAAAGAGCTACAGGGGACGGTGAAGCTTTCTTT
j_call: TRBJ2-2; d_call: .; v_call: TRBV7-6; clone_size: .; cdr3_aa: CASSLLTGRNTGELFF; cdr3_nt: TGTGCCAGCAGCCTCCTAACCGGGAGGAACACCGGGGAGCTGTTTTTT
j_call: TRBJ2-7; d_call: .; v_call: TRBV14; clone_size: few; cdr3_aa: CASSQVRRLSYEQYF; cdr3_nt: TGTGCCAGCAGCCAAGTACGGAGGTTAAGCTACGAGCAGTACTTC
j_call: TRBJ2-2; d_call: TRBD2; v_call: TRBV6-5; clone_size: .; cdr3_aa: CASRLAGANTGELFF; cdr3_nt: TGTGCCAGCAGACTAGCGGGCGCGAACACCGGGGAGCTGTTTTTT
j_call: TRBJ1-5; d_call: TRBD1; v_call: TRBV19; clone_size: .; cdr3_aa: CASSILPAGTGSNQPQHF; cdr3_nt: TGTGCCAGTAGTATCCTACCGGCGGGGACAGGAAGCAATCAGCCCCAGCATTTT
j_call: TRBJ2-5; d_call: TRBD1; v_call: TRBV2; clone_size: .; cdr3_aa: CASLDRGPGQETQYF; cdr3_nt: TGTGCCAGCCTGGACAGGGGGCCGGGTCAAGAGACCCAGTACTTC
j_call: TRBJ1-5; d_call: TRBD1; v_call: TRBV15; clone_size: .; cdr3_aa: CATSRVQGSQHF; cdr3_nt: TGTGCCACCAGCAGAGTACAGGGGTCCCAGCATTTT
j_call: TRBJ2-7; d_call: TRBD1; v_call: TRBV5-1; clone_size: .; cdr3_aa: CASSTGQGGVEQYF; cdr3_nt: TGCGCCAGCAGCACGGGACAGGGAGGGGTCGAGCAGTACTTC
j_call: TRBJ1-2; d_call: TRBD1; v_call: TRBV7-2; clone_size: .; cdr3_aa: CASSPGTGLSGYTF; cdr3_nt: TGTGCCAGCAGCCCCGGGACAGGGCTATCTGGCTACACCTTC
j_call: TRBJ1-3; d_call: .; v_call: TRBV25-1; clone_size: .; cdr3_aa: CASGGGTPGNTIYF; cdr3_nt: TGTGCCAGCGGGGGGGGGACGCCTGGAAACACCATATATTTT
j_call: TRBJ2-3; d_call: TRBD1; v_call: TRBV6-5; clone_size: .; cdr3_aa: CASSTGADTQYF; cdr3_nt: TGTGCCAGCTCGACAGGGGCGGATACGCAGTATTTT
j_call: TRBJ1-2; d_call: TRBD1; v_call: TRBV7-2; clone_size: .; cdr3_aa: CASSLGQGGEGYTF; cdr3_nt: TGTGCCAGCAGCTTAGGACAGGGGGGAGAAGGCTACACCTTC
j_call: TRBJ1-6; d_call: TRBD1; v_call: TRBV6-5; clone_size: .; cdr3_aa: CASSYSIGQGGSPLHF; cdr3_nt: TGTGCCAGCAGTTACTCGATAGGGCAGGGGGGTTCACCCCTCCACTTT
j_call: TRBJ2-3; d_call: TRBD2; v_call: TRBV28; clone_size: .; cdr3_aa: CASSERTRDDTQYF; cdr3_nt: TGTGCCAGCAGCGAGAGGACTAGAGACGATACGCAGTATTTT